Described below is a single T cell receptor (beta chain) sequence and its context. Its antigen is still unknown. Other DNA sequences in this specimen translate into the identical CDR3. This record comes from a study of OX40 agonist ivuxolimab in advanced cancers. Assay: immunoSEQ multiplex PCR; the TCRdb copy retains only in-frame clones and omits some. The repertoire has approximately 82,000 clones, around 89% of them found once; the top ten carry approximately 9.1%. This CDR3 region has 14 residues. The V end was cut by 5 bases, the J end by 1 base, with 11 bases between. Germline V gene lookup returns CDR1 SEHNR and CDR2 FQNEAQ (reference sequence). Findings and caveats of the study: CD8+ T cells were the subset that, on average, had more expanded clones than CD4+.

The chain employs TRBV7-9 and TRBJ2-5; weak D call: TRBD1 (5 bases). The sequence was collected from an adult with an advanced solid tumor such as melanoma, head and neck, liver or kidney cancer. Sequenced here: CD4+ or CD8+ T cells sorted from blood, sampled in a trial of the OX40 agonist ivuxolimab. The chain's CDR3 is CASSRDRFQETQYF. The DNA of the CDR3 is TGTGCCAGCAGCCGAGACAGATTCCAAGAGACCCAGTACTTC.